This entry lists 15 T cell receptor beta chains sequenced from one sample in a study of CD8+CD57+ T cells in acquired aplastic anemia (dated by TCRdb to the late 2010s). The patients picked for sequencing were ones in whom flow cytometry had shown an expansion of CD8+CD57+ cells. The instrument given in TCRdb is Illumina HiSeq 2000. Profiling of TCR beta VDJ combinations and CDR3 sequences used genomic DNA as the template. TCRdb reanalyzed the raw reads on its own, using fastp at Q25 for trimming and MiXCR for clone calling, and kept in-frame beta chains. Identical CDR3 protein sequences are pooled into one entry, listed with their most common genes and DNA. This sample lists 150,000 or so distinct CDR3 sequences; over 50% were detected once. The ten largest clones add up to approximately 12% of the sample. The sequencing input was sorted CD4+, CD8+, or CD8+CD57+ T cells (not recorded which) from PBMCs. These TCRs come from a human donor with aplastic anemia.

This clonotype was counted many times. V usage is TRBV29-1 and J usage is TRBJ2-3; a weak D match, TRBD1 (6 bases). Germline loops: CDR1 SQVTM, CDR2 ANQGSEA. The CDR3 has 15 residues. Trimming cost V 4 bases and J 1 base, with 15 bases left between them. For the CDR3, the DNA is TGCAGCGTTGGGACCAGGGGCCGAGGCACAGATACGCAGTATTTT. Translation: CSVGTRGRGTDTQYF.

In this sample, this clonotype turned up once. This chain joins TRBV11-1 and TRBJ2-3, with D tentatively TRBD1 (6 bases). The V end was cut by 5 bases, the J end by 2 bases, with 20 bases between. Germline V gene data show CDR1 as SGHAT and CDR2 as FQDESV (reference sequence). This CDR3 is 17 amino acids long. CDR3 DNA sequence: TGTGCCAGCAGCCGCTTAAAAGGGGGTACTTCCACAGATACGCAGTATTTT. Encoded protein: CASSRLKGGTSTDTQYF.

This clonotype came up many times. The V and J genes are TRBV12-3 or TRBV12-4 and TRBJ1-2; no reliable D call. The CDR3 extends over 14 amino acids. V dropped 6 bases and J dropped 0 bases, with 11 bases sitting between them. As DNA, the CDR3 is TGTGCCAGCAGCTCCCTCGGGTCTAACTATGGCTACACCTTC. Its protein is CASSSLGSNYGYTF.

In this sample, this clonotype turned up many times. The chain carries TRBV4-3 and TRBJ1-1; D gene uncertain. Germline V gives CDR1 LGHNA, CDR2 YSLEER. V was pared by 2 bases and J by 2 bases, with 9 bases between. This CDR3 is 14 amino acids long. The CDR3 DNA reads TGCGCCAGCAGCCAAAAGGACTTAAACACTGAAGCTTTCTTT. Protein sequence: CASSQKDLNTEAFF.

This clonotype was counted only a few times. This chain uses TRBV24-1 with TRBJ2-3, with D possibly being TRBD1 (5 bases). Germline CDR1 and CDR2: KGHDR and SFDVKD. Trimming took 6 bases from V and 5 from J, leaving 8 bases between them. The CDR3 extends over 12 amino acids. CDR3 bases: TGTGCCACCAGTCGGCAGGGAGATACGCAGTATTTT. Translation: CATSRQGDTQYF.

The chain recombines TRBV19 with TRBJ2-3; 8 bases match TRBD1. CDR3 length: 15 amino acids. J lost 2 bases, V lost 9 bases, and 10 bases had no gene match. Germline values: CDR1 LNHDA, CDR2 SQIVND (reference sequence). The CDR3 sequence: CASRSDRVPTDTQYF. The CDR3 DNA is TGTGCCAGCCGGTCGGACAGGGTGCCCACAGATACGCAGTATTTT.

The CDR3 is CASSHSGVGGQPQHF. The CDR3 nucleotides are TGTGCCAGCAGCCACTCCGGAGTAGGGGGTCAGCCCCAGCATTTT. The chain joins TRBV4-2 to TRBJ1-5; tentatively, D is TRBD1 (6 bases). Germline V gene data show CDR1 as LGHNA and CDR2 as YNFKEQ. The V end was cut by 3 bases, the J end by 6 bases, with 15 bases between. CDR3 length: 15 amino acids.

The chain employs TRBV12-3 or TRBV12-4 and TRBJ1-6; D unclear. With 0 bases removed from V and 8 bases from J, the gap between germline ends came to 17 bases. This CDR3 contains 17 residues. CDR3 protein: CASSLAFSGGRDSPLHF. The CDR3 DNA reads as TGTGCCAGCAGTTTAGCGTTCTCGGGAGGGCGGGATTCACCCCTCCACTTT.

The V and J genes are TRBV19 and TRBJ2-5, with TRBD1 identical over 10 bases. Germline V gene data show CDR1 as LNHDA and CDR2 as SQIVND (reference sequence). The CDR3 is 15 residues long. The V and J ends lost 5 bases and 5 bases, in that order; junction bases with no gene match: 8. The CDR3 loop is CASSAATGGRETQYF. In nucleotides, the CDR3 is TGTGCCAGTAGTGCGGCGACAGGGGGCCGGGAGACCCAGTACTTC.

A note on this clonotype: A much larger clone differs from this one at a single base, so this may be a read error. The V and J genes are TRBV5-1 and TRBJ1-1, with 7 bases aligning to TRBD1. V lost 4 bases, J lost 4 bases, and 16 bases stayed unmatched. The CDR3 extends over 17 amino acids. Germline assignment: CDR1 SGHRS and CDR2 YFSETQ. CDR3 coding DNA: TGCGCCAGCAGCCATCCGATCCCTTTAAACAGGGGCACTGAAGCTTTCTTT. Amino acids: CASSHPIPLNRGTEAFF.

This chain links TRBV3-1 with TRBJ2-7, with D uncertain. The CDR3 is 14 residues long. From germline, CDR1 is LGHDT and CDR2 YNNKEL (reference sequence). V dropped 8 bases and J dropped 3 bases, with 17 bases sitting between them. The CDR3 region is CASAPSVSVYEQYF. In DNA form, the CDR3 reads TGTGCCAGCGCACCATCGGTATCGGTCTACGAGCAGTACTTC.

This chain connects TRBV24-1 to TRBJ2-2; D is unresolved. V lost 2 bases to trimming and J lost 4 bases, with 10 bases between them. This CDR3 has 15 residues. Germline V gene data show CDR1 as KGHDR and CDR2 as SFDVKD. CDR3 nucleotides: TGTGCCACCAGTGATTCTTTCAGAGGCACCGGGGAGCTGTTTTTT. Amino acids: CATSDSFRGTGELFF.

The table lists this clonotype with many counts. The gene calls are TRBV19 and TRBJ1-5, with D possibly TRBD1 on 5 matching bases. This CDR3 spans 17 amino acids. V lost 6 bases, J lost 0 bases, and 18 bases lay in between. Germline lookup yields CDR1 LNHDA and CDR2 SQIVND (reference sequence). The CDR3 region is CASSTPAGTYSNQPQHF. The CDR3 nucleotides are TGTGCCAGTAGCACCCCAGCGGGGACGTATAGCAATCAGCCCCAGCATTTT.

This clonotype was observed many times. The chain carries TRBV27 and TRBJ1-2; weak D call: TRBD1 (6 bases). The germline V gene has CDR1 MNHEY and CDR2 SMNVEV (reference sequence). The CDR3 is 14 residues long. Trimming took off 6 bases at V and 4 bases at J, with 15 bases between the two ends. CDR3 sequence: CASSRAGAGYGYTF. DNA for the CDR3: TGTGCCAGCAGCCGCGCGGGGGCAGGCTATGGCTACACCTTC.

The chain employs TRBV20-1 and TRBJ1-3; no clear D gene. V was shortened by 5 bases and J by 8 bases, with 7 bases between the two germline ends. The CDR3 has 10 residues. CDR1 is DFQATT, CDR2 SNEGSKA, per germline (reference sequence). The CDR3 sequence: CSARWDTIYF. The DNA for the CDR3 is TGCAGTGCTCGGTGGGACACCATATATTTT.